The entry that follows covers one TCR beta chain sequence. In the original processing: Amplified reference gene primers provided the basis for estimating nucleated cell counts. TCRdb keeps only in-frame clones here, not all; method: immunoSEQ multiplex PCR. V, J and clone size are those of that table, while D and trimming were read from the DNA. This sample has about 220,000 clones, with over 70% found just once. This entry belongs to a study of blood T cell repertoires in COVID-19. Looking at the study overall: Spain, Italy and the United States supplied samples that represented acute and convalescent COVID-19. PBMCs, B-cell-depleted T cells, or T cells provided the cDNA or gDNA that made up the material.

CDR1 and CDR2 from the germline V gene are LNHDA and SQIVND (reference sequence). Trimming removed 3 bases from V and 8 bases from J, with 17 bases in between. This CDR3 has 15 residues. V is TRBV19 and J is TRBJ2-1, with D tentatively TRBD2 (7 bases). This TCR derives from a woman aged 70-85 years with acute or convalescent COVID-19. The specimen sequenced was peripheral blood. The CDR3 protein is CASSMFEGGRYEQFF. The DNA of the CDR3 is TGTGCCAGTAGTATGTTCGAGGGGGGGCGGTATGAGCAGTTCTTC.